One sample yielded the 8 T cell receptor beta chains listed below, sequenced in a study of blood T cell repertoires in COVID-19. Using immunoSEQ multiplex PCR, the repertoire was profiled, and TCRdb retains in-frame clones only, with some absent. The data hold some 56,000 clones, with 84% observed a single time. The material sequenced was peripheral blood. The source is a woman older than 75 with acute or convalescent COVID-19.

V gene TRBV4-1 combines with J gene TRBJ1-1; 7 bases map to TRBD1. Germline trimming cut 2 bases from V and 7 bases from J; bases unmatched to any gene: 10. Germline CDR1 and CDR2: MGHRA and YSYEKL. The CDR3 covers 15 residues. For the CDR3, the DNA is TGCGCCAGCAGCCAAACCGGGACAGTGGATGGTGAAGCTTTCTTT. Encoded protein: CASSQTGTVDGEAFF.

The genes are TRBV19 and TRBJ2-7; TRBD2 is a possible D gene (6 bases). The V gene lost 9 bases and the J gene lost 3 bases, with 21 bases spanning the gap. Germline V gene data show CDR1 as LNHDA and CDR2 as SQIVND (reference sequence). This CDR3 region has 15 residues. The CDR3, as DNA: TGTGCCAGCTCCCCTAGACTAGTTTCAAACTACGAGCAGTACTTC. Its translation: CASSPRLVSNYEQYF.

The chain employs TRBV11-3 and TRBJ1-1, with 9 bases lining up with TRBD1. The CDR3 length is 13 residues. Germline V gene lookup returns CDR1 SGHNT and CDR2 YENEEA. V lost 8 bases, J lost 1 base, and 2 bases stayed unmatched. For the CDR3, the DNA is TGTGCCAGCGGGGGACAGGGGAACACTGAAGCTTTCTTT. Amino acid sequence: CASGGQGNTEAFF.

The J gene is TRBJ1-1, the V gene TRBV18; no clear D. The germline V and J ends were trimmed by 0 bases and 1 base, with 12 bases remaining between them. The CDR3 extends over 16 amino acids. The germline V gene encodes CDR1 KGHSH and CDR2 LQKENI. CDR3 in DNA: TGTGCCAGCTCACCACCCATCCAGGAGGGGAACACTGAAGCTTTCTTT. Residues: CASSPPIQEGNTEAFF.

The CDR3 spells CASSQENLLNTIYF. CDR3 bases: TGCGCCAGCAGCCAAGAAAATCTACTTAACACCATATATTTT. The chain joins TRBV4-1 to TRBJ1-3; D is unclear. Germline loops: CDR1 MGHRA, CDR2 YSYEKL. The CDR3 loop spans 14 amino acids. Trimming took 0 bases from V and 7 from J, leaving 10 bases between them.

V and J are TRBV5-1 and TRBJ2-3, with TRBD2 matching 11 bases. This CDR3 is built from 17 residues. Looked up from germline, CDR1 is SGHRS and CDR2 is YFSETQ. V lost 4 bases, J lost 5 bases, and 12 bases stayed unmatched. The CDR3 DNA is TGCGCCAGCAGCAAACTTACTAGCGGGGGCAGATTAGATACGCAGTATTTT. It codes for CASSKLTSGGRLDTQYF.

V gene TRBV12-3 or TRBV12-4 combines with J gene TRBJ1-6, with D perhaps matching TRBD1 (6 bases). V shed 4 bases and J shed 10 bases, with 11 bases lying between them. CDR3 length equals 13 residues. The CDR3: CASSSLQGSPLHF. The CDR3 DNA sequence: TGTGCCAGCAGTTCATTACAGGGATCACCCCTCCACTTT.

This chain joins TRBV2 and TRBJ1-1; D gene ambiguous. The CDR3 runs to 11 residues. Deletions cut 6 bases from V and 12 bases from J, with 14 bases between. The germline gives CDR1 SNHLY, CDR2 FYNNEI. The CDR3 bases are TGTGCCAGCAGCCTTGGGCAGTTAACTTTCTTT. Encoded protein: CASSLGQLTFF.